Shown below are 27 T cell receptor beta chains from a single sample sequenced in a study of Ad26.COV2.S vaccination and SARS-CoV-2 variants (dated by TCRdb to the early 2020s). The sample's time point label, decoded: individuals recovered from natural SARS-CoV-2 infection. Preparation of the library involved the immunoSEQ multiplex PCR assay. TCRdb holds this immuneACCESS table with in-frame rearrangements only. Some clones are missing; in checked studies, unresolved V genes explain under half, and the rest has no known cause. The sample table lists tens of thousands of clones, less than 85% of them with a count of one. The ten largest clones represent around a sixth of the sample. The source material was peripheral blood, sampled after recovery from COVID-19. These receptors all stem from a human donor who had recovered from COVID-19.

The genes are TRBV15 and TRBJ1-1; a weak D match, TRBD1 (6 bases). This CDR3 spans 15 amino acids. Germline CDR1 is LNHNV and CDR2 is YYDKDF (reference sequence). The V end was cut by 0 bases, the J end by 1 base, with 9 bases between. The CDR3 bases are TGTGCCACCAGCAGAGATAGGGGGACGAACACTGAAGCTTTCTTT. Protein sequence: CATSRDRGTNTEAFF. The variable domain in full, completed from reference TRBV15 and TRBJ1-1, reads DAMVIQNPRYQVTQFGKPVTLSCSQTLNHNVMYWYQQKSSQAPKLLFHYYDKDFNNEADTPDNFQSRRPNTSFCFLDIRSPGLGDTAMYLCATSRDRGTNTEAFFGQGTRLTVV.

This sequence joins TRBV25-1 and TRBJ2-7; no clear D. The V end was cut by 3 bases, the J end by 4 bases, with 4 bases between. In germline, CDR1 is MGHDK, CDR2 SYGVNS. This CDR3 region has 11 residues. This CDR3 reads CASSDWYEQYF. The CDR3, as DNA: TGTGCCAGCAGTGATTGGTACGAGCAGTACTTC.

V gene TRBV4-2 combines with J gene TRBJ1-5; 8 nucleotides match TRBD1. This CDR3 is built from 14 residues. The trim removed 3 bases at V and 4 bases at J, leaving 2 bases unmatched. The germline CDR1 and CDR2 sequences are LGHNA and YNFKEQ. CDR3 nucleotides: TGTGCCAGCAGCCAGGGACAGGCGAATCAGCCCCAGCATTTT. Amino acids: CASSQGQANQPQHF.

The rearrangement joins TRBV6-5 to TRBJ2-7; no clear D. Trimming removed 10 bases at V and 0 bases at J, with 13 bases between. Germline V CDR1 and CDR2: MNHEY, SVGAGI. The CDR3 is made up of 13 amino acids. CDR3 DNA: TGTGCCACCCTCTCGACATCCTCCTACGAGCAGTACTTC. Translated, it gives CATLSTSSYEQYF.

Only one count was recorded for this clone. The chain couples TRBV23-1 to TRBJ1-4; the D gene is possibly TRBD1 (5 bases). TRBV23-1 is sorted into the ORF group, with uncertain function. The CDR3 is made up of 14 amino acids. V shed 3 bases and J shed 7 bases, with 12 bases lying between them. The CDR3: CASSQGGRGEKLFF. Written as DNA, the CDR3 is TGCGCCAGCAGTCAGGGGGGTAGGGGTGAAAAACTGTTTTTT.

The table lists this clone with a count of one. V gene TRBV24-1 combines with J gene TRBJ1-2; unclear D gene. Trimming took off 9 bases at V and 8 bases at J, with 21 bases between the two ends. CDR3 length equals 14 residues. Germline V CDR1 and CDR2: KGHDR, SFDVKD. The CDR3 loop is CATHNGRQLGGYTF. The CDR3 nucleotides read TGTGCCACCCACAACGGACGTCAACTCGGGGGCTACACCTTC.

This chain links TRBV7-8 with TRBJ2-3; D call uncertain. V was pared by 2 bases and J by 3 bases, with 9 bases between. The CDR3 is made up of 14 amino acids. CDR1 and CDR2 (germline): SGHVS, FQNEAQ. CDR3 bases: TGTGCCAGCAGCTTACCAGATTTGACAGATACGCAGTATTTT. Protein sequence: CASSLPDLTDTQYF.

The CDR3, as DNA: TGTGCCAGCACTGTAGGGGGATCCTCCTACAATGAGCAGTTCTTC. It encodes CASTVGGSSYNEQFF. The J gene is TRBJ2-1, the V gene TRBV9, with D possibly TRBD1 on 6 matching bases. This CDR3 is built from 15 residues. Looked up from germline, CDR1 is SGDLS and CDR2 is YYNGEE. The V end lost 6 bases, the J end lost 0 bases, and 13 bases lay between the germline ends.

V gene TRBV6-1 combines with J gene TRBJ2-3, with TRBD2 matching over 8 bases. Germline CDR1 MNHNS, CDR2 SASEGT. CDR3 length equals 17 residues. With V trimmed by 3 bases and J by 6 bases, 14 bases remained unmatched. CDR3: CASSDQRGGRPRDTQYF. CDR3 nucleotide sequence: TGTGCCAGCAGTGACCAGCGGGGCGGGAGGCCGAGGGATACGCAGTATTTT.

The V call is TRBV27, the J call TRBJ2-1; TRBD1 matches 9 bases. CDR3 length: 15 amino acids. Germline V gives CDR1 MNHEY, CDR2 SMNVEV (reference sequence). The J segment lost 8 bases and the V segment lost 7 bases, leaving 12 bases of the junction unmatched. In DNA form, the CDR3 reads TGTGCCAGCACCAGACCCGGGACAGGGTCCCATGAGCAGTTCTTC. Protein product: CASTRPGTGSHEQFF.

In this sample, this clone turned up once. The CDR3 reads CASGKGAQGYTF. The CDR3 DNA is TGTGCTAGTGGCAAGGGGGCGCAGGGCTACACCTTC. V gene TRBV12-5 combines with J gene TRBJ1-2, with 7 bases that match TRBD1. V lost 6 bases and J lost 8; bases outside the gene matches: 6. The CDR3 runs to 12 residues. Germline-derived CDR1 and CDR2 are LGHNT and FRNRAP.

J is TRBJ2-5 and V is TRBV5-1; TRBD2 matches at 8 bases. V lost 3 bases, J lost 2 bases, and 6 bases stayed unmatched. CDR3 length equals 15 residues. The germline V gene has CDR1 SGHRS and CDR2 YFSETQ. As DNA, the CDR3 is TGCGCCAGCAGCTCAGCGGGAGTTGGACAAGAGACCCAGTACTTC. Encoded protein: CASSSAGVGQETQYF.

The CDR3 region has the DNA TGTGCCAGCAGCTTGGATAGGGAGCTGTTTTTT. Encoded protein: CASSLDRELFF. This sequence joins TRBV5-6 and TRBJ2-2; no clear D. Trimming took 0 bases from V and 9 from J, leaving 3 bases between them. This CDR3 comprises 11 residues. Germline CDR1 and CDR2: SGHDT and YYEEEE.

The chain employs TRBV5-1 and TRBJ2-3, with D uncertain. The V and J ends lost 0 bases and 2 bases respectively, with 10 bases between them. Germline assignment: CDR1 SGHRS and CDR2 YFSETQ. The CDR3 spans 15 residues. CDR3 in amino acids: CASSLAGLITDTQYF. The CDR3 DNA is TGCGCCAGCAGCTTGGCCGGGCTGATCACAGATACGCAGTATTTT.

This sequence joins TRBV19 and TRBJ2-7; the match to TRBD2 covers 10 bases. In germline, CDR1 is LNHDA, CDR2 SQIVND (reference sequence). The J segment lost 2 bases and the V segment lost 0 bases, leaving 4 bases of the junction unmatched. The CDR3 extends over 16 amino acids. This CDR3 reads CASSIEGGLAAYEQYF. The DNA for the CDR3 is TGTGCCAGTAGTATAGAAGGAGGACTAGCGGCCTACGAGCAGTACTTC.

The CDR3 DNA reads as TGTGCCAGCAGCTTAGAGGTACTAGCGGGAGAGGGCTCGGGAGAGCAGTACTTC. It translates to CASSLEVLAGEGSGEQYF. V and J are TRBV11-3 and TRBJ2-7; 11 positions match TRBD2. The V gene's germline CDR1 is SGHNT and CDR2 YENEEA. This CDR3 has 18 amino acids. Trimming cost V 0 bases and J 7 bases; bases outside gene matches: 14.

V is TRBV10-3 and J is TRBJ1-5; TRBD1 matches 7 bases. Germline trimming cut 3 bases from V and 2 bases from J; bases unmatched to any gene: 4. The CDR3 covers 15 residues. Germline V gene lookup returns CDR1 ENHRY and CDR2 SYGVKD. The CDR3, as DNA: TGTGCCATCAGTGAACCTGGACAGGGCAATCAGCCCCAGCATTTT. Protein sequence: CAISEPGQGNQPQHF.

The chain recombines TRBV7-2 with TRBJ2-3; 11 bases match TRBD2. The CDR3 contains 16 residues. CDR1 SGHTA and CDR2 FQGNSA come from the germline V gene. V was pared by 2 bases and J by 5 bases, with 6 bases of the junction left unmatched. CDR3 DNA sequence: TGTGCCAGCAGCTTAAATAGCGGGAGGGCCGGAGATACGCAGTATTTT. It yields the protein CASSLNSGRAGDTQYF.

The genes are TRBV27 and TRBJ1-2; 7 bases fit TRBD1. Germline V gene sequence: CDR1 MNHEY, CDR2 SMNVEV (reference sequence). The CDR3 runs to 16 residues. V was pared by 9 bases and J by 0 bases, with 13 bases of the junction left unmatched. CDR3 nucleotides: TGTGCCAGTCGCAGGGGGTCCGAGAAACCTAACTATGGCTACACCTTC. This gives the protein CASRRGSEKPNYGYTF.

The V call is TRBV10-1, the J call TRBJ2-1, with TRBD2 identical over 10 bases. This CDR3 contains 15 residues. Germline V gene sequence: CDR1 WNHNN, CDR2 SYGVQD (reference sequence). V was clipped by 2 bases and J by 6 bases; unmatched bases: 4. CDR3 residues: CASSERLAGANEQFF. CDR3 bases: TGCGCCAGCAGTGAGCGGCTAGCGGGAGCCAATGAGCAGTTCTTC.

The CDR3 is CASSLYRYQPQHF. The CDR3 bases are TGTGCCAGCAGCTTATACCGCTATCAGCCCCAGCATTTT. The chain links TRBV7-3 to TRBJ1-5; no clear D gene. The CDR3 consists of 13 residues. The V gene's germline CDR1 is SGHTA and CDR2 FQGTGA. Between the trimmed V and J ends, which lost 2 bases and 5 bases, there was a span of 7 bases. The variable domain in full, completed from reference TRBV7-3 and TRBJ1-5, reads GAGVSQTPSNKVTEKGKYVELRCDPISGHTALYWYRQSLGQGPEFLIYFQGTGAADDSGLPNDRFFAVRPEGSVSTLKIQRTERGDSAVYLCASSLYRYQPQHFGDGTRLSIL.

The CDR3 protein is CASSMTAEVLETQYF. CDR3 nucleotides: TGTGCCAGTAGTATGACTGCGGAGGTCTTGGAGACCCAGTACTTC. The chain recombines TRBV19 with TRBJ2-5; the D gene is possibly TRBD2 (5 bases). CDR1 and CDR2 (germline): LNHDA, SQIVND (reference sequence). The CDR3 consists of 15 residues. The germline V and J ends were trimmed by 3 bases and 5 bases, with 16 bases remaining between them.

This clone was counted many times. The rearrangement uses TRBV10-3 and TRBJ1-1, with D uncertain. This CDR3 spans 14 amino acids. V was clipped by 3 bases and J by 3 bases, with 11 bases between them. Germline-derived CDR1 and CDR2 are ENHRY and SYGVKD. In DNA form, the CDR3 reads TGTGCCATCAGTGATCGGAGGGTCCACACTGAAGCTTTCTTT. It is translated as CAISDRRVHTEAFF.

The chain links TRBV25-1 to TRBJ1-2, with 9 bases fitting TRBD1. CDR1 and CDR2 (germline): MGHDK, SYGVNS. The CDR3 extends over 13 amino acids. Trimming at V came to 10 bases and at J to 3 bases, leaving 6 bases not matched to a gene. The CDR3 DNA is TGTGCCATTTCGGGACAGGGAGACTATGGCTACACCTTC. Translated, it gives CAISGQGDYGYTF.

The chain uses TRBV6-5 and TRBJ2-7; 10 positions agree with TRBD1. This CDR3 contains 13 residues. From germline, CDR1 is MNHEY and CDR2 SVGAGI. Trimming took 8 bases from V and 2 from J; bases not matched to a gene: 3. The DNA of the CDR3 is TGTGCCAGCTCGACAGGGGGCCCCTACGAGCAGTACTTC. Translated, it gives CASSTGGPYEQYF.

This chain uses TRBV19 with TRBJ2-5, with 12 bases matching TRBD2. The CDR3 length is 15 residues. Unmatched junction bases numbered 7, after V lost 6 bases and J lost 5 bases. Germline-derived CDR1 and CDR2 are LNHDA and SQIVND (reference sequence). The CDR3 reads CASSNYLAGGETQYF. The CDR3 DNA reads as TGTGCCAGTAGCAATTATCTAGCGGGGGGGGAGACCCAGTACTTC.

V gene TRBV5-5 combines with J gene TRBJ1-6; D perhaps matches TRBD1 (6 bases). This CDR3 spans 15 amino acids. The V gene lost 2 bases and the J gene lost 10 bases, with 16 bases spanning the gap. CDR1 and CDR2 (germline): SGHKS, YYEKEE (reference sequence). The CDR3 DNA is TGTGCCAGCAGCTTTTCTTCCAGGGGAGGATCACCCCTCCACTTT. Translating gives CASSFSSRGGSPLHF.